This TCR beta chain was retrieved from a study of early T cells in non-severe SARS-CoV-2 infection. In the study overall: Sequenced material consisted of bulk RNA (from unsorted whole blood), and chains were unpaired. Broader study findings: Database matching using VDJdb favored anti-spike CD8 responses, with private and CD4 specificities left missing.

CDR1 and CDR2 (germline): SGHTA, FQGNSA. The CDR3 totals 15 residues. V was pared by 3 bases and J by 1 base, with 12 bases between. Unique molecular identifiers (one per individual cDNA molecule) were attached. TCRdb independently ran MiXCR on the 5' RACE reads; one entry per CDR3 protein. The sample includes 66,000 or so distinct CDR3 sequences, about 13% of them seen just once. As regards this clonotype: Its specificity is not known.

Sequencing input: whole blood. The chain links TRBV7-2 to TRBJ1-1, with TRBD1 as a possible D gene (6 bases). The TCR comes from an adult who was a healthcare worker with PCR-confirmed SARS-CoV-2 infection or an uninfected control (not recorded which). The CDR3 region has the DNA TGTGCCAGCAGCTTGTCCAGGACAGCGAACACTGAAGCTTTCTTT. Translation gives CASSLSRTANTEAFF. Filled out from reference TRBV7-2 and TRBJ1-1, the complete variable domain reads GAGVSQSPSNKVTEKGKDVELRCDPISGHTALYWYRQSLGQGLEFLIYFQGNSAPDKSGLPSDRFSAERTGGSVSTLTIQRTQQEDSAVYLCASSLSRTANTEAFFGQGTRLTVV.